This TCR beta chain was recovered during a study of blood T cells in healthy people across ages. CDR3 length: 18 residues. V dropped 0 bases and J dropped 0; count of bases not matched to a gene: 6. CDR1 and CDR2 (germline): SGHRS, YFSETQ. There were at least 5 micrograms of total RNA extracted from every sample. Notes on the study in general: Age brought a roughly linear fall in TCR beta diversity measured per million T cells.

Primers used in a second PCR of roughly 6 to 12 cycles were a sample-barcoded 5' primer and a J-beta primer mix. Each cDNA molecule received a tag from a template-switch adaptor that had 12 random nucleotides. TCRdb independently ran MiXCR on the 5' RACE reads; one entry per CDR3 protein. The repertoire holds 540,000 or so distinct CDR3 sequences, approximately 25% seen once, with around 20% in the top ten. About this clonotype: Antigen unknown. A much larger clone differs from this one at a single base, so this may be a read error.

Sequenced material: blood. The chain couples TRBV5-1 to TRBJ2-1; 10 nucleotides match TRBD2. This receptor was obtained from a woman aged 65 to 85 in good health. CDR3 DNA: TGCGCCAGCAGCTTGGCTCTAGCGGGGGTGACCTCCTACAATGAGCAGTTCTTC. Protein: CASSLALAGVTSYNEQFF.